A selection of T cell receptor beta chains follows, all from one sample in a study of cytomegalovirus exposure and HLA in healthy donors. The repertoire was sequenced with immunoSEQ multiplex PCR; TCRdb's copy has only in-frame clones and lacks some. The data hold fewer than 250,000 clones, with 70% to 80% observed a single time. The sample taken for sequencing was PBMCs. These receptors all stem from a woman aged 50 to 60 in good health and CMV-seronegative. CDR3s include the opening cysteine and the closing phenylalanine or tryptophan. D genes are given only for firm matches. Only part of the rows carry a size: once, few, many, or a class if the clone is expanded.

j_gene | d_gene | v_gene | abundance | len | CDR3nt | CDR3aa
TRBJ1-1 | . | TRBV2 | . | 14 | TGTGCCAGCAGACCCGGCTACAGGGACACTGAAGCTTTCTTT | CASRPGYRDTEAFF
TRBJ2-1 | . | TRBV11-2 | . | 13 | TGTGCCAGCAGCCAAGAACGAGTAAATGAGCAGTTCTTC | CASSQERVNEQFF
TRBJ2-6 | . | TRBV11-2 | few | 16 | TGTGCCAGCAGCTTAAGCCCGGGGTCTGGGGCCAACGTCCTGACTTTC | CASSLSPGSGANVLTF
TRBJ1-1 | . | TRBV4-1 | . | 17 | TGCGCCAGCAGCAAAGAGGGTGGCGGCTGGGGGGGGGATGAAGCTTTCTTT | CASSKEGGGWGGDEAFF
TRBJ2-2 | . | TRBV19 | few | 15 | TGTGCCAGTAGTATGCGAGGGCGTCTCACCGGGGAGCTGTTTTTT | CASSMRGRLTGELFF
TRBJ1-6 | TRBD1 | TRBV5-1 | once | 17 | TGCGCCAGCAGCTTGGCCGGAGGGACAGGGGGCAATTCACCCCTCCACTTT | CASSLAGGTGGNSPLHF
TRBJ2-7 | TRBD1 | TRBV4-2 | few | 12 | TGTGCCAGCAGCCAAGCATCGGACAGGCCGTACTTC | CASSQASDRPYF
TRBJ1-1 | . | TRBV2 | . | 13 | TGTGCCAGCGGCAGGGAAGGATACACTGAAGCTTTCTTT | CASGREGYTEAFF
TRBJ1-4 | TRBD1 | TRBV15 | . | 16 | TGTGCCACCAGCAGAGGTCAGGGGGCGTTCGTTGAAAAACTGTTTTTT | CATSRGQGAFVEKLFF
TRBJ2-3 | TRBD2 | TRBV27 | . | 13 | TGTGCCGCGCGGGGGGGCGGCACAGATACGCAGTATTTT | CAARGGGTDTQYF
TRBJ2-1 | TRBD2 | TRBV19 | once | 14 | TGTGCCAGTAGTATAGGCGGGGGGAGGTATGAGCAGTTCTTC | CASSIGGGRYEQFF
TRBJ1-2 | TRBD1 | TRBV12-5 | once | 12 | TGTGCTAGTGGCTGGACAGGGGGTGGCTACACCTTC | CASGWTGGGYTF
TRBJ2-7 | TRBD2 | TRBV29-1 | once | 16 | TGCAGCGTTGAACTAGCGGGAGGTTTTGGGGACTACGAGCAGTACTTC | CSVELAGGFGDYEQYF
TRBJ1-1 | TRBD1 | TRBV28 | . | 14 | TGTGCCAGCAGCCCAGGGGGCCGGTACACTGAAGCTTTCTTT | CASSPGGRYTEAFF
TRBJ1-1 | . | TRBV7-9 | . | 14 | TGTGCCAGCAGCACCTGGGAGATCGTACCTGAAGCTTTCTTT | CASSTWEIVPEAFF
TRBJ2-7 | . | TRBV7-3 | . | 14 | TGTGCCAGCAGCTTCGGGAGCACCAGAAACGAGCAGTACTTC | CASSFGSTRNEQYF
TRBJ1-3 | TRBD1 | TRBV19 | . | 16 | TGTGCCAGTAGTTTACCGACAGGGACCTCTGGAAACACCATATATTTT | CASSLPTGTSGNTIYF